This T cell receptor beta chain was sequenced in a study of cytomegalovirus exposure and HLA in healthy donors. Whole-study context: In an early release, HLA-typed donors contributed 75 million to 85 million unique TCR sequences.

General study findings and limits: In a later analysis, around 18,000 TCR beta sequences were associated with HLA alleles at 0.05 false discovery rate.

PCR amplification relied on 60 Vbeta primers (plus 13 Jbeta primers). Sequencing was performed with immunoSEQ multiplex PCR; in TCRdb, only in-frame clones are kept and a portion is missing. The data show around 220,000 clones, with almost 80% seen just once and around 1.7% held by the top ten. This clone was detected only a few times. Its antigen is undetermined. Germline CDR1 and CDR2: SGHRS and YFSETQ. Trimming left V 2 bases short and J 2 bases short, with 12 bases between. The length of the CDR3 is 15 residues. The rearrangement joins TRBV5-1 to TRBJ2-3; D is unclear. Sequenced: PBMCs. The TCR comes from a young man in good health and CMV-seronegative. CDR3 bases: TGCGCCAGCAGCTTTTCGGCAGGTTACACAGATACGCAGTATTTT. Protein: CASSFSAGYTDTQYF.